The present T cell receptor (beta chain) was sequenced within a study of CD8+CD57+ T cells in acquired aplastic anemia. The template for TCR beta VDJ and CDR3 sequence profiling was genomic DNA. One entry per CDR3 protein results from TCRdb running MiXCR on the reads. This sample has 310,000 or so distinct CDR3 sequences, with roughly 61% found just once. The germline V gene encodes CDR1 SGHTA and CDR2 FQGNSA. The CDR3 sequence is 15 residues long. The J segment lost 2 bases and the V segment lost 0 bases, leaving 3 bases of the junction unmatched. Patients sequenced had flow cytometry evidence of CD8+CD57+ cell expansion.

The sequence came from a human donor with aplastic anemia. Sequenced sample: sorted CD4+, CD8+, or CD8+CD57+ T cells (not recorded which) from PBMCs. The chain joins TRBV7-2 to TRBJ1-1; 7 bases fit TRBD1. Here the CDR3 DNA reads TGTGCCAGCAGCTTAGCGAGGGGGCAAAACACTGAAGCTTTCTTT. It is translated as CASSLARGQNTEAFF.